The clone carrying this T cell receptor (beta chain) was detected many times. Its antigen is currently unknown. The sample comes from a study of T cells in Graves' hyperthyroidism and ophthalmopathy. The source material, RNA transcripts, was used to amplify TCR beta CDR3 regions. Researchers ran a first-round RT-PCR on the TCR CDR3 using the HTBI primer set. TCRdb used MiXCR to reprocess the multiplex PCR reads, holding one entry per CDR3 protein. The sample consists of about 260,000 distinct CDR3 sequences, 16% of them appearing once. Findings and limits, study-wide: Model-based prediction identified ophthalmopathy a median roughly 5.9 months prior to its onset.

The CDR3 is 11 residues long. Deletions cut 2 bases from V and 6 bases from J, with 4 bases between. The V gene's germline CDR1 is MDHEN and CDR2 SYDVKM. The sequence came from a woman aged 18-30 years with Graves' ophthalmopathy. This rearrangement joins TRBV28 to TRBJ1-1; unclear D gene. Sequencing was carried out using blood. The CDR3 is CASSLGSEAFF. CDR3 nucleotides: TGTGCCAGCAGTTTAGGTTCTGAAGCTTTCTTT. Drawing the rest from reference TRBV28 and TRBJ1-1, the complete variable domain is DVKVTQSSRYLVKRTGEKVFLECVQDMDHENMFWYRQDPGLGLRLIYFSYDVKMKEKGDIPEGYSVSREKKERFSLILESASTNQTSMYLCASSLGSEAFFGQGTRLTVV.